Here is one T cell receptor (beta chain) with its context. The record originates from a study of blood T cell repertoires in COVID-19. Across the study: The cDNA or gDNA used as material had been derived from T cells, B-cell-depleted T cells, or PBMCs.

Methods used by the authors: Scientists estimated how many nucleated cells there were by amplifying reference gene primers. Clones were read by immunoSEQ multiplex PCR, and TCRdb kept only the in-frame ones, dropping some. Clone size and V and J calls were adopted from that table, with D and trimming inferred from the DNA. The top ten clones hold 39% of a sample with approximately 76,000 clones, around 80% of them seen once. V lost 5 bases and J lost 2, with 15 bases in between. The germline gives CDR1 SEHNR, CDR2 FQNEAQ (reference sequence). This CDR3 contains 15 residues. The clonotype comes from an elderly man with active or convalescent COVID-19. Sequences were obtained from peripheral blood. V gene TRBV7-9 combines with J gene TRBJ1-2; perhaps TRBD1 as D (5 bases). The CDR3 bases are TGTGCCAGCAGCCATAGGACACCACTAAACTATGGCTACACCTTC. This gives the protein CASSHRTPLNYGYTF.